A selection of T cell receptor beta chains follows, all from one sample in a study of T cell repertoires in cytomegalovirus infection. What these receptors recognize is not known. TCRdb fed the reads into MiXCR, producing one record per CDR3 protein. The table records approximately 600,000 distinct CDR3 sequences, about 39% of them present only once. Sequences were derived from cultured PBMCs, sampled from culture after CMV antigen stimulation. These TCRs come from a human donor in good health (CMV status not recorded). Some clones in this sample may be carry-over from other donors' samples. Each CDR3 is given with its conserved first and last residue.

J gene,V gene,CDR3 protein
TRBJ2-1,TRBV7-2,CASRRRQKATGTSGGSSYNEQFF
TRBJ2-7,TRBV20-1,CSALRTGGTEQYF
TRBJ2-7,TRBV6-6,CASSTRTGIHYEQYF
TRBJ2-1,TRBV6-4,CASSDEVNEQFF
TRBJ2-6,TRBV7-2,CASSPPGANVLTF
TRBJ1-2,TRBV7-2,CASSLLPTVNYGYTF
TRBJ2-3,TRBV7-2,CASSPGVGAGDIEGTDTQYF
TRBJ1-2,TRBV7-2,CASSSDRWSYGYTF
TRBJ2-2,TRBV5-4,CASSPARPGDGELFF
TRBJ2-7,TRBV7-8,CASSPRGQVGPFYEQYF
TRBJ2-5,TRBV5-3,CASSLWSPRETQYF
TRBJ1-5,TRBV2,CASTTGVGSNQPQHF
TRBJ2-3,TRBV27,CASSYRGGNTQYF
TRBJ1-5,TRBV10-2,CASSESGVDRNQPQHF
TRBJ2-5,TRBV4-1,CASSHGGGDSGTQYF
TRBJ1-4,TRBV5-1,CASSRTINEKLFF
TRBJ2-3,TRBV12-3/TRBV12-4,CASSFSSWGTDTQYF
TRBJ2-3,TRBV11-2,CASSVRGVGTDTQYF
TRBJ2-5,TRBV2,CASLRGRGGQETQYF
TRBJ1-1,TRBV6-6,CASTGQGTYTEAFF
TRBJ2-1,TRBV5-6,CASSHIPPPYNEQFF
TRBJ2-7,TRBV12-3/TRBV12-4,CASSLAGGADEQYF
TRBJ1-5,TRBV19,CASRNGPSNQPQHF
TRBJ1-6,TRBV7-9,CASSLVRQFGSPLHF
TRBJ1-5,TRBV6-1,CASSAGTGNSNQPQHF
TRBJ2-3,TRBV20-1,CSASSGGGDTQYF
TRBJ2-2,TRBV11-3,CASASQNRAGELFF
TRBJ2-6,TRBV7-9,CASSQLEGTGVKNVLTF
TRBJ2-7,TRBV7-8,CASSLTAEREQYF
TRBJ2-7,TRBV11-2,CASSSPLAGFLNSYEQYF
TRBJ1-4,TRBV7-6,CASSLGGLPNEKLFF
TRBJ1-2,TRBV7-2,CASSPNLYGYTF
TRBJ1-2,TRBV12-5,CASGLDRVFYTF
TRBJ2-3,TRBV12-3/TRBV12-4,CASSLAEGPDTQYF
TRBJ2-5,TRBV5-5,CASSRGTSGETQYF
TRBJ2-7,TRBV6-2/TRBV6-3,CASTQPVSYEQYF
TRBJ1-2,TRBV4-1,CASSLTSPGLTHYGYTF
TRBJ2-5,TRBV28,CASSLKRGQGKETQYF
TRBJ2-5,TRBV7-2,CASSSRRGVGGAEETQYF
TRBJ2-4,TRBV12-3/TRBV12-4,CASSSRTGGRKNIQYF
TRBJ1-4,TRBV7-2,CASRGLSNEKLFF
TRBJ1-1,TRBV7-9,CASSPGSVGTEAFF
TRBJ2-3,TRBV7-6,CASSFDRYSDTQYF
TRBJ2-3,TRBV20-1,CSAGLAGRTDTQYF
TRBJ1-3,TRBV7-8,CASSSAGTPKNTIYF
TRBJ2-3,TRBV5-4,CASSHRVEDTQYF
TRBJ2-5,TRBV12-3/TRBV12-4,CASSGAGGTYQETQYF
TRBJ2-5,TRBV12-3/TRBV12-4,CASSSWTGPEETQYF
TRBJ1-6,TRBV6-5,CASSSTRRLGNSPLHF
TRBJ2-1,TRBV11-2,CASKRLADSYNEQFF
TRBJ1-1,TRBV5-8,CASSFLSRQKNTEAFF
TRBJ2-7,TRBV27,CASSPRGVGDYEQYF
TRBJ2-3,TRBV4-3,CASSQTAGGPDTQYF
TRBJ2-7,TRBV6-5,CASRALSSYEQYF
TRBJ2-7,TRBV29-1,CSVSDPGGNEQYF
TRBJ2-1,TRBV19,CASSTTSGSPVEQFF
TRBJ1-2,TRBV6-1,CASRTPEWKGNYGYTF
TRBJ2-1,TRBV6-1,CASMYRDSPYNEQFF
TRBJ1-5,TRBV6-1,CASSNNQPQHF
TRBJ2-1,TRBV12-3/TRBV12-4,CASRSKQRGLAGEDSYNEQFF